These T cell receptor beta chains were read from a single sample in a study of T cells after yellow fever vaccination. TCRdb re-called the 5' RACE reads with MiXCR, one entry per CDR3 protein. This repertoire shows approximately 550,000 distinct CDR3 sequences, 15% to 20% found once; its top ten account for 14%. The material was PBMCs, obtained 15 days after the yellow fever booster vaccination. The source is a man aged 25-45 years who received the YFV17D yellow fever vaccine. The CDR3 runs from the conserved cysteine through the conserved F or W. Fields, in order: J gene, V gene, CDR3 protein.

TRBJ2-2	TRBV7-2	CASSAGLAITGELFF
TRBJ2-3	TRBV5-4	CASSSANKNTDTQYF
TRBJ2-2	TRBV30	CAWSIGLGPGELFF
TRBJ2-1	TRBV29-1	CSVESGFNEQFF
TRBJ2-6	TRBV12-3/TRBV12-4	CASSQPGSGANVLTF
TRBJ2-1	TRBV28	CASYRGYNEQFF
TRBJ2-1	TRBV5-1	CASREPTYNEQFF
TRBJ2-2	TRBV10-3	CASGPHADTGELFF
TRBJ1-1	TRBV27	CASSLRVTTEAFF
TRBJ2-3	TRBV20-1	CSARDPRPGRSTDTQYF
TRBJ2-3	TRBV7-9	CASSTTGRADTQYF